The 26 T cell receptor beta chains below all came from one sample that was sequenced in a study of OX40 agonist ivuxolimab in advanced cancers. Generated by immunoSEQ multiplex PCR, the TCRdb table keeps only in-frame clones and is missing some. The table has over 60,000 clones, approximately 94% seen once. The material sequenced was CD4+ or CD8+ T cells sorted from blood, taken in a trial of the OX40 agonist ivuxolimab. These receptors all come from an adult with an advanced solid tumor such as melanoma, head and neck, liver or kidney cancer.

The genes are TRBV11-2 and TRBJ2-2; D gene unclear. The germline V and J ends were trimmed by 6 bases and 1 base, with 9 bases remaining between them. The germline CDR1 and CDR2 sequences are SGHAT and FQNNGV. The CDR3 length is 14 residues. The CDR3 sequence: CASSPTVNTGELFF. The CDR3 DNA reads as TGTGCCAGCAGTCCTACGGTGAACACCGGGGAGCTGTTTTTT.

CDR3 residues: CASSLGPAGASYEQYF. The CDR3 region has the DNA TGTGCCAGCAGTTTAGGGCCCGCAGGGGCCTCCTACGAGCAGTACTTC. The rearrangement joins TRBV27 to TRBJ2-7, with D possibly TRBD1 on 6 matching bases. The CDR3 loop spans 16 amino acids. The germline gives CDR1 MNHEY, CDR2 SMNVEV (reference sequence). V was trimmed by 2 bases and J by 0 bases, leaving 14 bases between them.

This clone was observed a single time. Other DNA sequences of this sample code for an identical CDR3. The gene calls are TRBV9 and TRBJ2-1; 8 bases fit TRBD2. Losses at the gene ends were 2 bases for V and 2 bases for J; bases not matched to a gene: 3. Germline loops: CDR1 SGDLS, CDR2 YYNGEE. The CDR3 sequence is 15 residues long. The CDR3 loop is CASSVGGGTYNEQFF. In nucleotides, the CDR3 is TGTGCCAGCAGCGTCGGCGGGGGGACCTACAATGAGCAGTTCTTC.

The V call is TRBV23-1, the J call TRBJ1-1, with D possibly being TRBD1 (5 bases). TRBV23-1 counts as an open reading frame of uncertain function. The CDR3 covers 18 residues. The V and J ends lost 1 base and 1 base respectively, with 19 bases between them. The CDR3 bases are TGCGCCAGCAGTCAATGGGAGGGACGGAGGGAACGGAACACTGAAGCTTTCTTT. It encodes CASSQWEGRRERNTEAFF.

The CDR3: CASSREPGQATYEQYF. DNA for the CDR3: TGCGCCAGCAGCCGCGAACCGGGACAGGCCACCTACGAGCAGTACTTC. This sequence joins TRBV4-3 and TRBJ2-7; 8 bases map to TRBD1. The CDR3 runs 16 residues. Trimming at V came to 4 bases and at J to 2 bases, leaving 10 bases not matched to a gene. Germline CDR1 LGHNA, CDR2 YSLEER.

The gene calls are TRBV6-5 and TRBJ1-4; 10 bases are a match to TRBD1. V dropped 0 bases and J dropped 8; count of bases not matched to a gene: 6. CDR1 is MNHEY and CDR2 is SVGAGI in the germline V gene. This CDR3 is 16 amino acids long. CDR3: CASSYSIGTGEEKLFF. CDR3 bases: TGTGCCAGCAGTTACTCGATCGGGACAGGGGAGGAAAAACTGTTTTTT.

V usage is TRBV7-9 and J usage is TRBJ2-7, with 12 bases lining up with TRBD1. The V gene end was trimmed by 11 bases and the J gene end by 6 bases; junction bases not matched to a gene: 8. CDR1 is SEHNR and CDR2 is FQNEAQ in the germline V gene (reference sequence). The CDR3 is 13 residues long. The CDR3 spells CAWEGQGAFEQYF. In DNA, the CDR3 is TGTGCCTGGGAGGGACAGGGGGCGTTCGAGCAGTACTTC.

The chain combines TRBV5-6 with TRBJ2-2, with 7 bases that match TRBD2. Germline CDR1 and CDR2: SGHDT and YYEEEE. This CDR3 comprises 15 residues. V trimming: 5 bases; J trimming: 7 bases; junction bases outside the gene matches: 11. The CDR3 sequence is CASRRERDGLGELFF. The CDR3 DNA reads TGTGCCAGCAGAAGGGAGCGGGATGGACTCGGGGAGCTGTTTTTT. The whole variable domain, filled in from reference TRBV5-6 and TRBJ2-2, reads DAGVTQSPTHLIKTRGQQVTLRCSPKSGHDTVSWYQQALGQGPQFIFQYYEEEERQRGNFPDRFSGHQFPNYSSELNVNALLLGDSALYLCASRRERDGLGELFFGEGSRLTVL.

The J gene is TRBJ2-1, the V gene TRBV7-9, with D hard to call. In germline, CDR1 is SEHNR, CDR2 FQNEAQ (reference sequence). Trimming took 2 bases from V and 5 from J, leaving 1 base between them. The CDR3 runs 11 residues. As DNA, the CDR3 is TGTGCCAGCAGCTTAAACAATGAGCAGTTCTTC. It encodes CASSLNNEQFF.

CDR3 residues: CASSQDGVGLKDTQYF. CDR3 in DNA: TGCGCCAGCAGCCAAGACGGCGTGGGCCTGAAAGATACGCAGTATTTT. The chain links TRBV4-3 to TRBJ2-3; D unresolved. This CDR3 has 16 amino acids. Germline assignment: CDR1 LGHNA and CDR2 YSLEER. V lost 0 bases to trimming and J lost 5 bases, with 15 bases between them.

The rearrangement uses TRBV5-1 and TRBJ2-4, with D uncertain. The V end was cut by 2 bases, the J end by 0 bases, with 12 bases between. The CDR3 loop spans 16 amino acids. CDR1 and CDR2 (germline): SGHRS, YFSETQ. CDR3 nucleotides: TGCGCCAGCAGCTTAAACGTTGGGCTAGCCAAAAACATTCAGTACTTC. It specifies CASSLNVGLAKNIQYF.

In nucleotides, the CDR3 is TGCGCCAGCAGCCAAGGGACGGGACTAGCGGGATCCAAAAACATTCAGTACTTC. Amino acid sequence: CASSQGTGLAGSKNIQYF. The chain is built from TRBV4-3 and TRBJ2-4; 13 bases match TRBD2. CDR1 LGHNA and CDR2 YSLEER come from the germline V gene. With V trimmed by 1 base and J by 2 bases, 5 bases remained unmatched. This CDR3 has 18 residues.

The chain recombines TRBV21-1 with TRBJ2-5; the table calls TRBD1, which could not be checked here. TRBV21-1 is tagged as a pseudogene. The CDR3 contains 13 residues. CDR3 sequence (DNA): TGTGCCAGCAGCTGGGGCGCAGAAGAGACCCAGTACTTC. The encoded protein is CASSWGAEETQYF.

The chain is built from TRBV6-5 and TRBJ2-5, with 7 bases identical to TRBD1. The CDR3 has 15 amino acids. Unmatched junction bases numbered 5, after V lost 0 bases and J lost 4 bases. Germline lookup yields CDR1 MNHEY and CDR2 SVGAGI. CDR3 in DNA: TGTGCCAGCAGTTACTCGATGCGACAGGGAGAGACCCAGTACTTC. This sequence encodes CASSYSMRQGETQYF.

This clone was found a few times. The CDR3 protein is CASSQENTEAFF. The CDR3 bases are TGCGCCAGCAGCCAGGAGAACACTGAAGCTTTCTTT. The chain links TRBV4-1 to TRBJ1-1, with D uncertain. This CDR3 is built from 12 residues. The germline V and J ends were trimmed by 3 bases and 1 base, with 3 bases remaining between them. Looked up from germline, CDR1 is MGHRA and CDR2 is YSYEKL.

Written as DNA, the CDR3 is TGTGCCGGTTCGTGGGGCACTGAAGCTTTCTTT. Translated: CAGSWGTEAFF. The chain has TRBV30 and TRBJ1-1; no clear D. The CDR3 spans 11 residues. Germline V gene sequence: CDR1 GTSNPN, CDR2 SVGIG (reference sequence). With 8 bases removed from V and 4 bases from J, the gap between germline ends came to 11 bases.

This clone has only one observation. V is TRBV19 and J is TRBJ2-1, with D perhaps matching TRBD1 or TRBD2 (6 bases each). Germline V gene sequence: CDR1 LNHDA, CDR2 SQIVND (reference sequence). CDR3 length: 15 amino acids. Trimming pared 3 bases from V and 4 bases from J, leaving 13 bases between. As DNA, the CDR3 is TGTGCCAGTAGTATGGTGAGGGGGGCATACAATGAGCAGTTCTTC. Translation: CASSMVRGAYNEQFF.

The chain recombines TRBV2 with TRBJ2-1; TRBD2 agrees at 8 bases. The CDR3 is made up of 15 amino acids. Germline V gene data show CDR1 as SNHLY and CDR2 as FYNNEI. V dropped 4 bases and J dropped 8; count of bases not matched to a gene: 10. DNA for the CDR3: TGTGCCAGCAGTGCCAAGGGACCGGGACTAGATGAGCAGTTCTTC. Protein sequence: CASSAKGPGLDEQFF.

This clone was detected only a few times. The V and J genes are TRBV5-6 and TRBJ1-1, with D possibly TRBD1 on 6 matching bases. This CDR3 has 15 amino acids. V shed 0 bases and J shed 4 bases, with 13 bases lying between them. Looked up from germline, CDR1 is SGHDT and CDR2 is YYEEEE. This CDR3 is CASSLEAGVSTEAFF. The DNA for the CDR3 is TGTGCCAGCAGCTTGGAGGCAGGGGTGAGCACTGAAGCTTTCTTT.

V gene TRBV7-6 combines with J gene TRBJ2-7; D is unclear. The CDR3 runs to 14 residues. Trimming pared 4 bases from V and 3 bases from J, leaving 13 bases between. Germline V gene sequence: CDR1 SGHVS, CDR2 FNYEAQ. The CDR3 spells CASSSEGPHYEQYF. The DNA of the CDR3 is TGTGCCAGCAGCTCCGAAGGGCCCCACTACGAGCAGTACTTC.

The chain couples TRBV4-2 to TRBJ1-4, with D unclear. CDR3 length equals 13 residues. Trimming pared 5 bases from V and 5 bases from J, leaving 9 bases between. Per the germline V gene, CDR1 is LGHNA and CDR2 is YNFKEQ. CDR3 nucleotide sequence: TGTGCCAGCAGCTCGGGCAGAAATGAAAAACTGTTTTTT. Its translation is CASSSGRNEKLFF.

The V call is TRBV19, the J call TRBJ2-1; TRBD2 matches 8 bases. The germline gives CDR1 LNHDA, CDR2 SQIVND (reference sequence). The trim removed 3 bases at V and 2 bases at J, leaving 3 bases unmatched. The CDR3 length is 15 residues. The DNA of the CDR3 is TGTGCCAGTAGTATCCGGGAGGGCCCCTACAATGAGCAGTTCTTC. This gives the protein CASSIREGPYNEQFF.

J is TRBJ2-2 and V is TRBV5-1, with D possibly TRBD2 on 5 matching bases. Germline lookup yields CDR1 SGHRS and CDR2 YFSETQ. CDR3 length: 16 residues. The V and J ends lost 2 bases and 4 bases respectively, with 15 bases between them. Written as DNA, the CDR3 is TGCGCCAGCAGCTTCCGGACTGTCCGGGGCACCGGGGAGCTGTTTTTT. Encoded protein: CASSFRTVRGTGELFF.

The chain employs TRBV4-3 and TRBJ2-2; the match to TRBD1 covers 10 bases. Germline CDR1 LGHNA, CDR2 YSLEER. The CDR3 is made up of 17 amino acids. V dropped 4 bases and J dropped 4; count of bases not matched to a gene: 9. CDR3 in amino acids: CASSPGTGVLGTGELFF. CDR3 nucleotide sequence: TGCGCCAGCAGCCCCGGGACAGGGGTGTTGGGCACCGGGGAGCTGTTTTTT.

This rearrangement joins TRBV13 to TRBJ2-7; D is unresolved. This CDR3 has 15 residues. Deletions cut 0 bases from V and 5 bases from J, with 14 bases between. The germline CDR1 and CDR2 sequences are PRHDT and FYEKMQ (reference sequence). The DNA for the CDR3 is TGTGCCAGCAGCTTAGGGCGGACCCCCGGTGACGAGCAGTACTTC. This sequence encodes CASSLGRTPGDEQYF.

The V and J genes are TRBV5-8 and TRBJ1-2; D remains unclear. There are 14 residues in the CDR3. V was shortened by 0 bases and J by 4 bases, with 10 bases between the two germline ends. Germline-derived CDR1 and CDR2 are SGHTS and YDEGEE. The CDR3 protein is CASSLERRFYGYTF. The CDR3 bases are TGTGCCAGCAGCTTGGAGCGGCGATTCTATGGCTACACCTTC.